A single sample gave rise to the 8 T cell receptor beta chains below, sequenced in a study of T cells in Graves' hyperthyroidism and ophthalmopathy. It was RNA transcripts that yielded the amplified TCR beta CDR3 regions. Primed by the HTBI set, a first-round RT-PCR was run on the TCR CDR3. Each CDR3 protein gets one entry after TCRdb re-called the multiplex PCR reads with MiXCR. The sample has about 600,000 distinct CDR3 sequences, roughly a sixth seen once. Input material: blood. These receptors came from a woman aged 40 to 50 with Graves' ophthalmopathy.

This clonotype has a count of ten or more. This chain links TRBV20-1 with TRBJ2-2, with TRBD2 matching over 7 bases. V was pared by 0 bases and J by 4 bases, with 11 bases of the junction left unmatched. The CDR3 covers 17 residues. The germline V gene has CDR1 DFQATT and CDR2 SNEGSKA (reference sequence). The CDR3 region is CSARDPGRAGSTGELFF. In nucleotides, the CDR3 is TGCAGTGCTAGAGATCCCGGGAGAGCGGGGTCCACCGGGGAGCTGTTTTTT.

In its sample, this clonotype was seen many times. The V and J genes are TRBV18 and TRBJ1-6; D ambiguous. Germline V gives CDR1 KGHSH, CDR2 LQKENI. CDR3 size: 13 residues. The V gene lost 3 bases and the J gene lost 10 bases, with 10 bases spanning the gap. The CDR3 sequence is CASSPGNQSPLHF. As DNA, the CDR3 is TGTGCCAGCTCACCCGGCAATCAATCACCCCTCCACTTT. The full variable domain, rest sourced from reference TRBV18 and TRBJ1-6, is NAGVMQNPRHLVRRRGQEARLRCSPMKGHSHVYWYRQLPEEGLKFMVYLQKENIIDESGMPKERFSAEFPKEGPSILRIQQVVRGDSAAYFCASSPGNQSPLHFGNGTRLTVT.

The chain combines TRBV6-1 with TRBJ1-2; 7 nucleotides agree with TRBD1. This CDR3 spans 14 amino acids. Per the germline V gene, CDR1 is MNHNS and CDR2 is SASEGT. Trimming removed 2 bases from V and 3 bases from J; junction bases left unmatched: 3. The CDR3 protein is CASSEWGQYYGYTF. CDR3 sequence (DNA): TGTGCCAGCAGTGAATGGGGACAGTACTATGGCTACACCTTC.

Comments on this clonotype: Relative to the germline gene, one junction end is altered; a read error may explain this. This rearrangement joins TRBV11-2 to TRBJ2-1; D is possibly TRBD1 (6 bases). Germline CDR1 reads SGHAT; CDR2 reads FQNNGV. The CDR3 has 14 amino acids. The CDR3 spells CASSLMGQTNEQFF. DNA of the CDR3: TGTGCCAGCAGCTTAATGGGACAAACAAATGAACAGTTCTTC.

In this sample, this clonotype turned up many times. The gene calls are TRBV29-1 and TRBJ2-3; no reliable D call. The CDR3 length is 11 residues. The germline gives CDR1 SQVTM, CDR2 ANQGSEA. V was pared by 3 bases and J by 6 bases, with 7 bases between. The CDR3 coding sequence is TGCAGCGTTGATTCCTCCGATACGCAGTATTTT. This sequence encodes CSVDSSDTQYF.

Remarks on this clonotype: A single base separates this from a much larger clone, so it may be a read error. CDR3 in amino acids: CASSEYAVSSGNTVYF. DNA of the CDR3: TGTGCCAGCAGTGAATATGCAGTTAGCTCTGGAAACACCGTATATTTT. The chain couples TRBV2 to TRBJ1-3; D remains unclear. Germline CDR1 and CDR2: SNHLY and FYNNEI. The CDR3 covers 16 residues.

This clonotype was recorded many times. CDR3 sequence (DNA): TGTGCCAGCTCACCAGCATACACCAAAGAGACCCAGTACTTC. Translation: CASSPAYTKETQYF. The genes are TRBV18 and TRBJ2-5; D is uncertain. This CDR3 spans 14 amino acids. With 2 bases removed from V and 3 bases from J, the gap between germline ends came to 10 bases. CDR1 and CDR2 (germline): KGHSH, LQKENI. The entire variable domain, with the rest obtained from reference TRBV18 and TRBJ2-5, is as follows: NAGVMQNPRHLVRRRGQEARLRCSPMKGHSHVYWYRQLPEEGLKFMVYLQKENIIDESGMPKERFSAEFPKEGPSILRIQQVVRGDSAAYFCASSPAYTKETQYFGPGTRLLVL.

This clonotype has a handful of counts. This chain links TRBV7-2 with TRBJ2-1, with TRBD2 matching over 8 bases. The CDR3 has 17 residues. Germline CDR1 and CDR2: SGHTA and FQGNSA. With V trimmed by 2 bases and J by 1 base, 7 bases remained unmatched. The CDR3 nucleotides are TGTGCCAGCAGCTTAATGCAAGCGGGAGCTTCCTACAATGAGCAGTTCTTC. Its protein is CASSLMQAGASYNEQFF. Filled out from reference TRBV7-2 and TRBJ2-1, the complete variable domain reads GAGVSQSPSNKVTEKGKDVELRCDPISGHTALYWYRQSLGQGLEFLIYFQGNSAPDKSGLPSDRFSAERTGGSVSTLTIQRTQQEDSAVYLCASSLMQAGASYNEQFFGPGTRLTVL.